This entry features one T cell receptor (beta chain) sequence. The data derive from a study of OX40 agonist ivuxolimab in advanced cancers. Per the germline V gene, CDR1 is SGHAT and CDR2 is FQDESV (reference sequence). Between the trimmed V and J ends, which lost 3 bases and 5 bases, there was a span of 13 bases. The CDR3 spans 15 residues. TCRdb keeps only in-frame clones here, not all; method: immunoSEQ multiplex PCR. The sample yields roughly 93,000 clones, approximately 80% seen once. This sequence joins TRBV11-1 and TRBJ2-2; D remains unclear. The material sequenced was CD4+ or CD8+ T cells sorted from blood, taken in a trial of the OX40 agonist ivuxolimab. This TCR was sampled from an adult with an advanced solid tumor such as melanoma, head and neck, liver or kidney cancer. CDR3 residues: CASSFGRSSTGELFF. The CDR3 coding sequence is TGTGCCAGCAGCTTTGGACGCAGCTCGACCGGGGAGCTGTTTTTT.